This T cell receptor (beta chain) is from a study of cytomegalovirus exposure and HLA in healthy donors. Study summary: From donors who were HLA-typed, an early data release held 80 million to 85 million unique TCRs. The study's findings and limits: Immune exposure data for these donors was limited to CMV serostatus. An analysis done earlier found most TCR beta V segments productive about 87% or about 30% of the time.

This clone was recorded once. Its antigen is undetermined. The PCR had 60 Vbeta and 13 Jbeta primers. Using immunoSEQ multiplex PCR, the repertoire was profiled, and TCRdb retains in-frame clones only, with some absent. The sample gives about 160,000 clones, over 75% of which show up once; approximately 2% is in the top ten. CDR1 is SNHLY, CDR2 FYNNEI, per germline. The CDR3 totals 14 residues. Trimming left V 6 bases short and J 5 bases short, with 17 bases between. These donors counted as nominally healthy when sampled, but unrecorded immune exposures were likely. The TCR sequence derives from a young woman in good health and CMV-seronegative. This chain joins TRBV2 and TRBJ2-7; tentatively, D is TRBD2 (5 bases). The sequenced sample was PBMCs. The CDR3 bases are TGTGCCAGCAGGTCTAGCCTGGGGTGGGACGAGCAGTACTTC. It encodes CASRSSLGWDEQYF.